This TCR beta chain was sequenced in a study of T cell responses to AZD1222 COVID-19 vaccine. From germline, CDR1 is MNHEY and CDR2 SMNVEV (reference sequence). Trimming took off 2 bases at V and 0 bases at J, with 4 bases between the two ends. The CDR3 loop spans 14 amino acids. Study-wide points: Close to half of spike-specific TCRs reportedly recognize unmutated variant regions. In a largely white British group with more females than males, clonal diversity was possibly underestimated. Regions 160-218 and 743-854 dominated among vaccine-associated CD4 TCRs spanning spike. Repertoires in all cases were sampled only once the peak T cell response had passed.

The data were produced by immunoSEQ multiplex PCR, yet TCRdb's version contains in-frame clones alone and is incomplete. This table has approximately 130,000 clones, roughly 93% appearing once. As concerns this clone: Its antigen is still unknown.

This TCR derives from an adult in good health. The chain joins TRBV27 to TRBJ1-4; no reliable D call. Sequences were derived from peripheral blood, sampled on day 0 of AZD1222 vaccination. The CDR3 here is CASSLTSTNEKLFF. The DNA of the CDR3 is TGTGCCAGCAGTTTAACCTCAACTAATGAAAAACTGTTTTTT.